This is a list of T cell receptor beta chains from one sample in a study of blood T cell repertoires in COVID-19. Only in-frame clones appear in the TCRdb table, and some are missing; sequencing was by immunoSEQ multiplex PCR. The sample holds around 150,000 clones, 80% to 90% seen once. Sequenced input: peripheral blood. The receptors come from a man in his sixties with acute or convalescent COVID-19. The CDR3 runs from the conserved cysteine through the conserved F or W. Fields, in order: clone size, V gene, D gene, J gene, CDR3 protein, CDR3 DNA. A D gene is named only where the DNA matches it firmly. The size of a clone is reported for some rows only, either as once, few or many, or as a class for expanded clones.

>-|TRBV2|TRBD2|TRBJ2-1
CASSGSGNYNEQFF
TGTGCCAGCAGTGGCAGCGGGAACTACAATGAGCAGTTCTTC
>-|TRBV19|TRBD1|TRBJ2-6
CASSIRGPGANVLTF
TGTGCCAGTAGTATTAGGGGGCCTGGGGCCAACGTCCTGACTTTC
>once|TRBV2|-|TRBJ1-2
CASSELRQGLGYGYTF
TGTGCCAGCAGTGAATTGCGGCAAGGCCTGGGCTATGGCTACACCTTC
>-|TRBV27|TRBD2|TRBJ2-7
CASSLKGLVPYEQYF
TGTGCCAGCAGTTTAAAGGGACTAGTTCCCTACGAGCAGTACTTC
>-|TRBV28|-|TRBJ1-5
CAIAHRVGNQPQHF
TGTGCCATCGCCCACAGGGTGGGCAATCAGCCCCAGCATTTT
>-|TRBV2|-|TRBJ1-2
CASCGQGPNYGYTF
TGTGCCAGCTGCGGCCAGGGCCCAAACTATGGCTACACCTTC
>-|TRBV5-8|-|TRBJ1-2
CASSSLPRDSNGYTF
TGTGCCAGCAGCTCCTTGCCCAGGGATTCGAATGGCTACACCTTC
>-|TRBV2|-|TRBJ2-3
CASSDRADTQYF
TGTGCCAGCAGTGACAGGGCGGATACGCAGTATTTT
>few|TRBV14|TRBD1|TRBJ1-1
CASSPGQQAFF
TGTGCCAGCAGCCCGGGACAGCAAGCTTTCTTT
>-|TRBV28|-|TRBJ1-2
CASSFEGGGYTF
TGTGCCAGCAGTTTCGAGGGAGGTGGCTACACCTTC
>-|TRBV2|-|TRBJ2-5
CASSETTRGMETQYF
TGTGCCAGCAGTGAAACGACTAGGGGCATGGAGACCCAGTACTTC
>-|TRBV28|TRBD1|TRBJ1-1
CASRPSGGLNTEAFF
TGTGCCAGCAGACCCTCAGGGGGCCTAAACACTGAAGCTTTCTTT
>-|TRBV7-8|TRBD2|TRBJ2-5
CASSSTSGRGETQYF
TGTGCCAGCAGCTCGACTAGCGGGAGGGGAGAGACCCAGTACTTC
>-|TRBV11-2|TRBD1|TRBJ1-6
CASSPPDRVDSPLHF
TGTGCCAGCAGCCCCCCGGACAGGGTGGATTCACCCCTCCACTTT
>-|TRBV3-1/TRBV3-2|TRBD1|TRBJ2-2
CASSPKPGQGASGELFF
TGTGCCAGCAGCCCTAAACCGGGACAGGGGGCCTCCGGGGAGCTGTTTTTT
>-|TRBV2|TRBD1|TRBJ1-1
CASSESGTGSVDAFF
TGTGCCAGCAGTGAGTCCGGGACAGGGTCGGTAGACGCTTTCTTT
>-|TRBV7-8|-|TRBJ1-5
CASSLARGWGSQHF
TGTGCCAGCAGCCTTGCCAGGGGATGGGGGTCCCAGCATTTT
>-|TRBV21-1|-|TRBJ1-5
CASSIGGVNQPQHF
TGTGCCAGCAGCATCGGCGGAGTCAATCAGCCCCAGCATTTT
>-|TRBV5-1|TRBD1|TRBJ2-5
CASTEQGRETQYF
TGCGCCAGCACCGAACAGGGGCGGGAGACCCAGTACTTC
>-|TRBV19|-|TRBJ2-2
CASSPRPRVTGELFF
TGTGCCAGTAGCCCAAGACCCAGGGTCACCGGGGAGCTGTTTTTT
>once|TRBV9|-|TRBJ2-2
CASSVDRRGPGELFF
TGTGCCAGCAGCGTAGATCGGAGGGGCCCCGGGGAGCTGTTTTTT
>once|TRBV7-2|-|TRBJ1-5
CASSLEPGYQPQHF
TGTGCCAGCAGCTTAGAGCCAGGGTATCAGCCCCAGCATTTT
>-|TRBV15|TRBD1|TRBJ1-5
CATSRDPGVRGREDSNQPQHF
TGTGCCACCAGCAGAGATCCGGGTGTCAGGGGGCGAGAAGATAGCAATCAGCCCCAGCATTTT
>-|TRBV5-4|TRBD1|TRBJ1-4
CASSRDRPNEKLFF
TGTGCCAGCAGCAGGGACAGACCTAATGAAAAACTGTTTTTT
>-|TRBV28|TRBD2|TRBJ2-7
CASSLIGTSGYEQYF
TGTGCCAGCAGTTTAATCGGGACTAGCGGCTACGAGCAGTACTTC
>-|TRBV5-4|-|TRBJ1-5
CASSLDSNQPQHF
TGTGCCAGCAGTCTCGACAGTAATCAGCCCCAGCATTTT
>-|TRBV6-5|-|TRBJ1-2
CASIQGPVKRGYTF
TGTGCCAGCATTCAGGGGCCCGTGAAACGTGGCTACACCTTC
>-|TRBV28|TRBD2|TRBJ2-1
CASSLYSGSTYNEQFF
TGTGCCAGCAGTTTATATAGCGGGAGCACCTACAATGAGCAGTTCTTC
>-|TRBV30|TRBD1|TRBJ1-3
CAWEQGGTIYF
TGTGCCTGGGAACAGGGGGGCACCATATATTTT
>-|TRBV5-4|TRBD1|TRBJ2-7
CASSDGPGTVAYEQYF
TGTGCCAGCAGTGATGGACCGGGGACAGTAGCCTACGAGCAGTACTTC
>-|TRBV19|-|TRBJ1-5
CASSIDLGRIQPQHF
TGTGCCAGTAGTATAGATCTGGGGCGGATTCAGCCCCAGCATTTT
>-|TRBV7-3|TRBD1|TRBJ1-1
CASRLNPGQPNTEAFF
TGTGCCAGCAGATTAAATCCGGGACAGCCGAACACTGAAGCTTTCTTT
>-|TRBV27|TRBD1|TRBJ1-4
CASSPRRDRHEKLFF
TGTGCCAGCAGTCCACGCCGGGACAGACATGAAAAACTGTTTTTT
>-|TRBV4-1|-|TRBJ1-5
CASSHPPSQGNQPQHF
TGCGCCAGCAGCCATCCACCTTCCCAGGGGAATCAGCCCCAGCATTTT
>-|TRBV5-1|-|TRBJ2-3
CASSHTTDTQYF
TGCGCCAGCAGCCACACAACAGATACGCAGTATTTT
>-|TRBV5-1|TRBD2|TRBJ2-5
CASSLARMGGQETQYF
TGCGCCAGCAGCTTGGCCAGGATGGGGGGGCAAGAGACCCAGTACTTC
>-|TRBV5-1|TRBD2|TRBJ2-7
CASSSSGGAGAYEQYF
TGCGCCAGCAGCTCCTCGGGGGGGGCTGGGGCCTACGAGCAGTACTTC
>-|TRBV19|-|TRBJ1-1
CASSMAGEGTEAFF
TGTGCCAGTAGTATGGCGGGGGAGGGCACTGAAGCTTTCTTT
>-|TRBV6-6|TRBD2|TRBJ2-1
CASSPRLGILREGYNEQFF
TGTGCCAGCAGTCCACGGCTGGGAATATTGCGGGAGGGATACAATGAGCAGTTCTTC
>-|TRBV19|-|TRBJ2-7
CASSIMDNEQYF
TGTGCCAGTAGTATAATGGACAACGAGCAGTACTTC
>-|TRBV7-2|-|TRBJ2-3
CASTSPDSSGRRTDTQYF
TGTGCCAGCACCAGCCCGGACAGCAGTGGGCGTCGCACAGATACGCAGTATTTT
>-|TRBV27|-|TRBJ1-1
CASSLRLRDGAIEAFF
TGTGCCAGCAGTTTACGTCTGCGGGACGGAGCTATTGAAGCTTTCTTT
>-|TRBV29-1|-|TRBJ2-7
CSTDRLSSYEQYF
TGCAGTACTGACAGGTTGAGCTCCTACGAGCAGTACTTC
>-|TRBV28|-|TRBJ2-3
CASSLPGTRSDTQYF
TGTGCCAGCAGTTTACCCGGGACAAGGAGCGATACGCAGTATTTT
>-|TRBV15|-|TRBJ1-5
CATSRGGTFGRNQPQHF
TGTGCCACCAGCAGAGGCGGGACTTTTGGCCGCAATCAGCCCCAGCATTTT